The rows below give T cell receptor beta chains drawn from one sample of a study of blood T cell repertoires in COVID-19. Generated by immunoSEQ multiplex PCR, the TCRdb table keeps only in-frame clones and is missing some. The sample has around 160,000 clones; around 79% are singletons. Source material: PBMCs or T cells enriched from blood (not recorded which). All receptors derive from a man between 50 and 59 years old who had recovered from COVID-19. Each CDR3 is given without its conserved first and last residue.

j_call v_call cdr3_aa
TRBJ2-7 TRBV20-1 SASTGTSGISYEQY
TRBJ2-5 TRBV5-1 ASSLGPTGVETQY
TRBJ2-1 TRBV5-4 ASSFQDSNEQF
TRBJ1-2 TRBV3-1/TRBV3-2 ASSQDPGGFPYGYT
TRBJ2-3 TRBV4-1 ASSQGGGGYTDTQY
TRBJ2-5 TRBV9 ASSVGPGSGQETQY
TRBJ2-3 TRBV2 ASSDGGERADTQY
TRBJ1-5 TRBV5-8 ASSRPPGQGNQPQH
TRBJ1-4 TRBV30 AWSSGYDEKLF
TRBJ2-2 TRBV29-1 SVASTNTGELF
TRBJ2-7 TRBV18 ASSPKQAPRYEQY
TRBJ1-1 TRBV21-1 ASSKERSGTGYSRAF
TRBJ1-4 TRBV2 ASSEILNLGGEKLF
TRBJ1-2 TRBV5-5 ASSLIGGAVDGYT
TRBJ2-7 TRBV7-3 ASSLDSGYEQY
TRBJ1-1 TRBV10-1 ASIRDRNTEAF
TRBJ1-3 TRBV5-1 ASSLEGTAGNTIY
TRBJ1-2 TRBV15 ATSRAGGGNYGYT
TRBJ2-2 TRBV5-1 ASSVRDLHTGELF
TRBJ1-4 TRBV30 AWSRDLSNEKLF
TRBJ2-2 TRBV5-1 ASSLVLNTGELF
TRBJ2-7 TRBV7-2 ASSFPGQNPYEQY
TRBJ1-1 TRBV2 ASSLRGKNTEAF
TRBJ1-2 TRBV7-3 ASSLTPGIGGYT
TRBJ1-5 TRBV10-2 ASSGDDRQH
TRBJ1-1 TRBV5-1 ASSLDRVTEAF
TRBJ2-5 TRBV7-9 ASSSNSGSQETQY
TRBJ2-7 TRBV5-1 ASSLAWALAGGPQTYEQY
TRBJ1-2 TRBV28 ASTSQETGVYGYT
TRBJ2-3 TRBV4-2 ASSQGVGVPTDTQY
TRBJ2-7 TRBV7-9 ASSSGSSSYEQY
TRBJ2-3 TRBV2 ASDGTDTVTQY
TRBJ2-7 TRBV11-2 ASSLAGTSWYEQY
TRBJ1-4 TRBV29-1 SVAKRTTNEKLF
TRBJ1-1 TRBV4-2 ASSQAGNTEAF
TRBJ2-7 TRBV7-9 ASSWTEDITYEQY
TRBJ1-2 TRBV28 ASKSLDRAGYGYT
TRBJ2-7 TRBV9 ASSPRQGAAYEQY
TRBJ1-1 TRBV7-9 ASFWNTEAF
TRBJ1-1 TRBV28 ASCTERFTEAF
TRBJ1-1 TRBV5-1 ASSWGQGRTGRNTEAF
TRBJ1-2 TRBV5-7 ASSPGTRELDGYT
TRBJ2-7 TRBV19 ASTRAGAIHEQY
TRBJ2-1 TRBV5-1 ASSLEPGSYNEQF
TRBJ2-2 TRBV7-9 ATPDRDTGELF
TRBJ2-1 TRBV6-5 ASGTSGSYNEQF
TRBJ2-2 TRBV7-3 ASSVNSGITGELF
TRBJ1-6 TRBV20-1 SASTGTRANSPLH
TRBJ1-5 TRBV25-1 ASSDQGAGEYQPQH
TRBJ2-6 TRBV10-2 ASSAGAGANVLT
TRBJ2-7 TRBV6-4 ASTPGAEGEQY
TRBJ1-1 TRBV9 ASSVGPNTEAF
TRBJ1-3 TRBV28 ASSEGTGSRNTIY